This T cell receptor beta chain was sequenced in a study of cytomegalovirus exposure and HLA in healthy donors. Note on this clone: The antigen is unknown.

Whole-study findings and limits: Most TCR sequences showed up rarely, but some public TCRs showed up in many donors. Productive rates of about 87% or about 30% were seen for most TCR beta V segments in an earlier analysis.

Germline trimming cut 0 bases from V and 7 bases from J; bases unmatched to any gene: 7. CDR3 size: 15 residues. In germline, CDR1 is SGHRS, CDR2 YFSETQ. It was with 60 Vbeta and 13 Jbeta primers that the PCR ran. Clones were read by immunoSEQ multiplex PCR, and TCRdb kept only the in-frame ones, dropping some. Of approximately 210,000 clones listed, over 60% are singletons. Material for sequencing was PBMCs. J is TRBJ2-1 and V is TRBV5-1; 7 bases are a match to TRBD1. The clonotype comes from a woman in her twenties or thirties in good health and CMV-seropositive. DNA for the CDR3: TGCGCCAGCAGCTTGGAGACAGGGTGGGGGAATGAGCAGTTCTTC. This encodes CASSLETGWGNEQFF.